Each of the 8 T cell receptor beta chains below was sequenced from the same sample in a study of blood T cell repertoires in COVID-19. Produced via immunoSEQ multiplex PCR; TCRdb's table is partial and in-frame only. This table holds 160,000 or so clones, 81% found once. The sequenced sample was peripheral blood. Receptors were obtained from a man aged 55-75 years with active or convalescent COVID-19.

In its sample, this clone was seen once. This chain uses TRBV5-6 with TRBJ1-6; D perhaps matches TRBD1 (5 bases). The length of the CDR3 is 15 residues. Germline lookup yields CDR1 SGHDT and CDR2 YYEEEE. The ends were cut back, 3 bases at V and 7 bases at J, with 14 bases in the middle. CDR3 nucleotide sequence: TGTGCCAGCAGCTGGGGGAGGGGCGTCAATTCACCCCTCCACTTT. Its translation is CASSWGRGVNSPLHF.

The chain joins TRBV5-4 to TRBJ2-1, with 11 bases identical to TRBD2. The CDR3 has 16 amino acids. The V and J ends lost 0 bases and 7 bases, in that order; junction bases with no gene match: 6. Germline-derived CDR1 and CDR2 are SGHNT and YYREEE (reference sequence). The CDR3 nucleotides are TGTGCCAGCAGCTTGGCTAGCGGGGGGTCTGTGAATGAGCAGTTCTTC. Amino acid sequence: CASSLASGGSVNEQFF. The full variable domain, in which reference TRBV5-4 and TRBJ2-1 provide the parts outside the CDR3, is ETGVTQSPTHLIKTRGQQVTLRCSSQSGHNTVSWYQQALGQGPQFIFQYYREEENGRGNFPPRFSGLQFPNYSSELNVNALELDDSALYLCASSLASGGSVNEQFFGPGTRLTVL.

The V and J genes are TRBV7-2 and TRBJ2-2, with 9 bases fitting TRBD1. V dropped 6 bases and J dropped 4; count of bases not matched to a gene: 0. The CDR3 contains 13 residues. Germline CDR1 reads SGHTA; CDR2 reads FQGNSA. The CDR3 DNA reads as TGTGCCAGCAGGACAGGGGGCACCGGGGAGCTGTTTTTT. This encodes CASRTGGTGELFF.

The J gene is TRBJ2-7, the V gene TRBV2, with 9 bases matching TRBD2. Germline V gene lookup returns CDR1 SNHLY and CDR2 FYNNEI. The J segment lost 2 bases and the V segment lost 9 bases, leaving 8 bases of the junction unmatched. The CDR3 spans 14 residues. In DNA form, the CDR3 reads TGTGCCAGTGGCGGGACTAGCAGACCCTACGAGCAGTACTTC. Translation gives CASGGTSRPYEQYF.

The chain has TRBV14 and TRBJ2-7; 9 bases are shared with TRBD1. V dropped 1 base and J dropped 5; count of bases not matched to a gene: 6. The germline CDR1 and CDR2 sequences are SGHDN and FVKESK. The CDR3 is 15 residues long. CDR3 sequence reads: CASSQVHRGLDEQYF. The CDR3 nucleotides are TGTGCCAGCAGCCAAGTGCACAGGGGGCTGGACGAGCAGTACTTC.

The CDR3 bases are TGTGCCAGCAGTTTGGCTAGCGCTACGGTTTACGAGCAGTACTTC. This codes for CASSLASATVYEQYF. The J gene is TRBJ2-7, the V gene TRBV28; possible D gene TRBD2, 6 bases. The germline V gene has CDR1 MDHEN and CDR2 SYDVKM. V lost 3 bases to trimming and J lost 4 bases, with 16 bases between them. CDR3 length equals 15 residues.

This clone was picked up many times. The gene calls are TRBV5-1 and TRBJ2-1, with 11 bases matching TRBD2. Looked up from germline, CDR1 is SGHRS and CDR2 is YFSETQ. Trimming took 7 bases from V and 6 from J; bases not matched to a gene: 6. This CDR3 is 14 amino acids long. The CDR3 is CASGGGTSGNEQFF. Written as DNA, the CDR3 is TGCGCCAGCGGCGGTGGGACTAGCGGCAATGAGCAGTTCTTC. Variable domain in full (rest from reference TRBV5-1 and TRBJ2-1): KAGVTQTPRYLIKTRGQQVTLSCSPISGHRSVSWYQQTPGQGLQFLFEYFSETQRNKGNFPGRFSGRQFSNSRSEMNVSTLELGDSALYLCASGGGTSGNEQFFGPGTRLTVL.

The V call is TRBV12-3 or TRBV12-4, the J call TRBJ1-4, with 9 bases that match TRBD1. This CDR3 contains 13 residues. The ends lost 6 bases at V and 11 bases at J; junction bases unmatched: 7. CDR3 bases: TGTGCCAGCAGGAACCCCGGGACAGGGAAACTGTTTTTT. Protein: CASRNPGTGKLFF.